The clone carrying this T cell receptor (beta chain) was recorded a few times. Its antigen is currently unknown. The data were taken from a study of cytomegalovirus exposure and HLA in healthy donors. Study information: Earlier, about 180 million T cells were analyzed, and more than 100 million unique TCR beta sequences were found among them.

Trimming took off 4 bases at V and 0 bases at J, with 4 bases between the two ends. Germline assignment: CDR1 ENHRY and CDR2 SYGVKD. The CDR3 loop spans 13 amino acids. PCR used 60 Vbeta primers and 13 Jbeta primers. Some clones are missing from TCRdb's copy, which holds only in-frame ones; the method was immunoSEQ multiplex PCR. The data show 90,000 to 120,000 clones, with less than 85% seen just once and 12% to 15% held by the top ten. Healthy bone marrow donors made up the donors. Study-level points and caveats: CMV serostatus was the only recorded immune exposure for donors. Analyzed later, most CMV-associated TCR beta chains appeared HLA-restricted.

The clonotype originates from a woman aged 40 to 50 in good health and CMV-seropositive. Sequenced: PBMCs. The chain has TRBV10-3 and TRBJ1-5; D gene ambiguous. CDR3 in DNA: TGTGCCATCAGTGCTTATAGCAATCAGCCCCAGCATTTT. Its translation: CAISAYSNQPQHF.